The next 2 T cell receptor beta chains were all read from a single sample in a study of shared clonotypes between healthy human individuals. The repertoire was sequenced with immunoSEQ multiplex PCR; TCRdb's copy has only in-frame clones and lacks some. The table shows some 350,000 clones, with approximately 79% occurring only once. The sequencing sample was made of memory CD4+ T cells sorted from blood. The subset: CD45RA-negative fraction. The origin of the receptors is a young man in good health.

This clone showed up just a few times. The chain recombines TRBV9 with TRBJ2-1, with TRBD2 identical over 9 bases. Germline V gene data show CDR1 as SGDLS and CDR2 as YYNGEE. V lost 1 base, J lost 8 bases, and 7 bases stayed unmatched. The CDR3 is 15 amino acids. The CDR3 DNA follows: TGTGCCAGCAGCGTAATTGGCGGGAGGGCAGATGAGCAGTTCTTC. Translated, it gives CASSVIGGRADEQFF.

The rearrangement links TRBV27 to TRBJ1-2, with D hard to call. V was trimmed by 4 bases and J by 4 bases, leaving 10 bases between them. The CDR3 loop spans 13 amino acids. Germline CDR1 MNHEY, CDR2 SMNVEV (reference sequence). This CDR3 reads CASSSSRGYGYTF. The CDR3, as DNA: TGTGCCAGCAGTTCCTCCCGGGGCTATGGCTACACCTTC.